Each of the 14 T cell receptor beta chains below was sequenced from the same sample in a study of shared clonotypes between healthy human individuals. The repertoire was sequenced with immunoSEQ multiplex PCR; TCRdb's copy has only in-frame clones and lacks some. The sample holds about 480,000 clones; about 79% are singletons and the top ten take about 12%. Specimen: PBMCs. The source of these receptors is a woman in her forties in good health. Some clones in this sample may be carry-over from other donors' samples.

The CDR3 loop is CAISEGLGQGKGETQYF. CDR3 coding DNA: TGTGCCATCAGTGAGGGACTGGGACAGGGGAAGGGAGAGACCCAGTACTTC. This rearrangement joins TRBV10-3 to TRBJ2-5; 10 nucleotides line up with TRBD1. Germline V lookup: CDR1 ENHRY, CDR2 SYGVKD. This CDR3 has 17 residues. Losses at the gene ends were 2 bases for V and 4 bases for J; bases not matched to a gene: 10.

In this sample, this clone turned up many times. The chain recombines TRBV7-9 with TRBJ1-1; unclear D gene. CDR1 and CDR2 from the germline V gene are SEHNR and FQNEAQ (reference sequence). The length of the CDR3 is 12 residues. The ends were cut back, 5 bases at V and 5 bases at J, with 9 bases in the middle. DNA for the CDR3: TGTGCCAGCAGCCCTAGGGATACTGAAGCTTTCTTT. Amino acids: CASSPRDTEAFF.

As for this clone: Additional DNA sequences in this sample encode the identical CDR3. CDR3 protein: CASSIQGAAYEQYF. The CDR3 nucleotides read TGTGCCAGTAGTATACAGGGGGCGGCCTACGAGCAGTACTTC. This chain uses TRBV19 with TRBJ2-7; TRBD1 matches 8 bases. Germline assignment: CDR1 LNHDA and CDR2 SQIVND (reference sequence). The CDR3 totals 14 residues. V lost 2 bases to trimming and J lost 2 bases; unmatched junction nucleotides: 2.

The chain employs TRBV6-4 and TRBJ2-2; 9 positions agree with TRBD1. This CDR3 spans 15 amino acids. The V gene's germline CDR1 is MRHNA and CDR2 SNTAGT. Trimming removed 4 bases from V and 4 bases from J; junction bases left unmatched: 4. The CDR3 here is CASSATGGVTGELFF. The CDR3 nucleotides read TGTGCCAGCAGTGCCACAGGGGGCGTCACCGGGGAGCTGTTTTTT.

This sequence joins TRBV12-5 and TRBJ2-1; the D gene is possibly TRBD2 (5 bases). In germline, CDR1 is LGHNT, CDR2 FRNRAP. The CDR3 loop spans 19 amino acids. Trimming took 7 bases from V and 2 from J, leaving 27 bases between them. The CDR3 DNA is TGTGCTAGTGTCCCCGAAGGCCTCCGGGATCTAGGAACCTACAATGAGCAGTTCTTC. Its translation is CASVPEGLRDLGTYNEQFF. Supplemented by reference TRBV12-5 and TRBJ2-1, the full variable domain reads DARVTQTPRHKVTEMGQEVTMRCQPILGHNTVFWYRQTMMQGLELLAYFRNRAPLDDSGMPKDRFSAEMPDATLATLKIQPSEPRDSAVYFCASVPEGLRDLGTYNEQFFGPGTRLTVL.

Turning to this clone: It may be a read error: a sequence one base away is much more abundant. Within the sample, other DNA sequences also encode this same CDR3. The chain combines TRBV30 with TRBJ2-7, with D perhaps TRBD1 (6 bases). CDR3 length equals 12 residues. In germline, CDR1 is GTSNPN, CDR2 SVGIG (reference sequence). As DNA, the CDR3 is TGTGCTTCAAGGACAGCATGGTACGAGCAGTACTTC. Its protein product is CASRTAWYEQYF.

The rearrangement links TRBV10-2 to TRBJ2-3; 7 bases fit TRBD2. Germline values: CDR1 WSHSY, CDR2 SAAADI. V was clipped by 8 bases and J by 4 bases; unmatched bases: 9. CDR3 length: 14 amino acids. CDR3 loop: CASLAGGLADTQYF. DNA for the CDR3: TGCGCCAGCCTGGCCGGGGGGTTGGCAGATACGCAGTATTTT.

This chain joins TRBV15 and TRBJ2-7; D ambiguous. Germline assignment: CDR1 LNHNV and CDR2 YYDKDF (reference sequence). Trimming stripped 3 bases from V and 4 bases from J, with 16 bases between. This CDR3 is 15 amino acids long. The CDR3 sequence: CATSSEPDGVYEQYF. The CDR3 coding sequence is TGTGCCACCAGCAGCGAGCCAGATGGGGTGTACGAGCAGTACTTC.

The chain joins TRBV23-1 to TRBJ1-1, with a weak D call TRBD1 (5 bases). TRBV23-1 is sorted into the ORF group, with uncertain function. The CDR3 length is 16 residues. Trimming removed 2 bases from V and 0 bases from J, with 13 bases in between. In DNA, the CDR3 is TGCGCCAGCAGTCAACTCAACAGGAAATTGAACACTGAAGCTTTCTTT. It yields the protein CASSQLNRKLNTEAFF.

The V and J genes are TRBV2 and TRBJ1-5; D call uncertain. This CDR3 contains 13 residues. Germline loops: CDR1 SNHLY, CDR2 FYNNEI. Trimming pared 3 bases from V and 4 bases from J, leaving 7 bases between. CDR3 residues: CASSDWGNQPQHF. The CDR3, as DNA: TGTGCCAGCAGTGACTGGGGAAATCAGCCCCAGCATTTT.

This rearrangement joins TRBV7-3 to TRBJ2-5; 9 bases align to TRBD2. Germline-derived CDR1 and CDR2 are SGHTA and FQGTGA. V shed 5 bases, J shed 2 bases, and the junction held 9 bases outside the gene matches. This CDR3 has 16 amino acids. This chain's CDR3 is CASSPMTSGLQETQYF. The CDR3, as DNA: TGTGCCAGCAGCCCAATGACTAGCGGACTGCAAGAGACCCAGTACTTC.

The chain couples TRBV11-2 to TRBJ2-1, with no clear D. V lost 5 bases to trimming and J lost 0 bases, with 8 bases between them. This CDR3 has 14 residues. Germline CDR1 reads SGHAT; CDR2 reads FQNNGV. CDR3 residues: CASSAASSYNEQFF. In DNA, the CDR3 is TGTGCCAGCAGCGCGGCGAGCTCCTACAATGAGCAGTTCTTC.

This clone has only one observation. This chain's CDR3 is CASSSPGQGKGTEAFF. The CDR3 region has the DNA TGTGCCAGCAGCTCCCCGGGACAGGGGAAGGGCACTGAAGCTTTCTTT. The chain joins TRBV5-6 to TRBJ1-1; 10 bases match TRBD1. The CDR3 length is 16 residues. Per germline, CDR1 SGHDT and CDR2 YYEEEE. V gave up 3 bases and J gave up 4 bases; unmatched junction bases: 9.

The sample holds one count of this clone. The V gene is TRBV29-1, the J gene TRBJ2-1, with 13 bases matching TRBD2. This CDR3 comprises 18 residues. The trim removed 7 bases at V and 4 bases at J, leaving 16 bases unmatched. The germline gives CDR1 SQVTM, CDR2 ANQGSEA. In DNA form, the CDR3 reads TGCAGCGGAAGAGGATCCACTAGCGGGAGGGCTTTTTACAATGAGCAGTTCTTC. Translation gives CSGRGSTSGRAFYNEQFF.